These 15 T cell receptor beta chains originate from one sample sequenced in a study of control samples from healthy donors and cancer patients. This table comes from immunoSEQ multiplex PCR, and its TCRdb copy is limited to in-frame clones, with some not included. This table has over 150,000 clones, under 95% appearing once. Source material: blood. Receptors originate from a woman under 30 in good health.

The genes are TRBV5-6 and TRBJ1-5, with D uncertain. In germline, CDR1 is SGHDT, CDR2 YYEEEE. CDR3 size: 14 residues. V was pared by 0 bases and J by 4 bases, with 8 bases between. The CDR3 DNA reads as TGTGCCAGCAGCTTGGCGGGATTAAATCAGCCCCAGCATTTT. Translated: CASSLAGLNQPQHF.

V gene TRBV12-5 combines with J gene TRBJ2-2; D assignment may be TRBD1 or TRBD2 (5 bases each). The V end was cut by 0 bases, the J end by 10 bases, with 18 bases between. Germline V lookup: CDR1 LGHNT, CDR2 FRNRAP. The CDR3 is made up of 16 amino acids. CDR3 residues: CASGLVPGPPLVELFF. CDR3 sequence (DNA): TGTGCTAGTGGTTTGGTACCGGGGCCACCCTTAGTGGAGCTGTTTTTT.

This chain links TRBV7-8 with TRBJ1-2; TRBD1 matches 7 bases. Germline V gene sequence: CDR1 SGHVS, CDR2 FQNEAQ. This CDR3 contains 14 residues. The J segment lost 2 bases and the V segment lost 5 bases, leaving 5 bases of the junction unmatched. The CDR3, as DNA: TGTGCCAGCAGCATACGGGACAGCAACTATGGCTACACCTTC. Translating gives CASSIRDSNYGYTF.

The chain employs TRBV5-1 and TRBJ1-1; 11 bases map to TRBD1. The CDR3 contains 16 residues. The junction had 8 bases not matched to a gene; V was cut back by 3 bases and J by 4 bases. Germline V gene data show CDR1 as SGHRS and CDR2 as YFSETQ. The CDR3 protein is CASSSQTGTGGTEAFF. The CDR3 nucleotides are TGCGCCAGCAGCTCCCAAACCGGGACAGGGGGCACTGAAGCTTTCTTT. The complete variable domain, with remaining parts taken from reference TRBV5-1 and TRBJ1-1, reads KAGVTQTPRYLIKTRGQQVTLSCSPISGHRSVSWYQQTPGQGLQFLFEYFSETQRNKGNFPGRFSGRQFSNSRSEMNVSTLELGDSALYLCASSSQTGTGGTEAFFGQGTRLTVV.

The chain carries TRBV28 and TRBJ1-3; no firm D call. CDR3 size: 16 residues. Deletions cut 4 bases from V and 0 bases from J, with 13 bases between. CDR1 and CDR2 from the germline V gene are MDHEN and SYDVKM. As DNA, the CDR3 is TGTGCCAGCAGTTCCCACCCACCATACTCTGGAAACACCATATATTTT. It translates to CASSSHPPYSGNTIYF.

This chain uses TRBV10-3 with TRBJ2-1, with 7 nucleotides matching TRBD1. J lost 8 bases, V lost 3 bases, and 13 bases had no gene match. Germline lookup yields CDR1 ENHRY and CDR2 SYGVKD. The CDR3 runs 16 residues. The CDR3, as DNA: TGTGCCATCAGTGATTACGGACAACCAGGGGGAGATGAGCAGTTCTTC. It specifies CAISDYGQPGGDEQFF.

This chain connects TRBV11-2 to TRBJ2-7; 7 nucleotides line up with TRBD1. Germline-derived CDR1 and CDR2 are SGHAT and FQNNGV. CDR3 length: 16 amino acids. With 0 bases clipped from V and 3 bases from J, the junction kept 8 bases outside the gene matches. This CDR3 reads CASSLDFTGVIYEQYF. CDR3 bases: TGTGCCAGCAGCTTAGATTTTACAGGGGTAATCTACGAGCAGTACTTC.

The V gene is TRBV24-1, the J gene TRBJ1-2, with D hard to call. V shed 3 bases and J shed 3 bases, with 7 bases lying between them. The germline V gene has CDR1 KGHDR and CDR2 SFDVKD. The CDR3 is 13 residues long. The CDR3: CATSDGPYYGYTF. The CDR3 DNA follows: TGTGCCACCAGTGATGGGCCATACTATGGCTACACCTTC.

This rearrangement joins TRBV6-1 to TRBJ2-5; D may match TRBD1 or TRBD2 (10 bases each). The CDR3 covers 20 residues. The germline V gene has CDR1 MNHNS and CDR2 SASEGT. V was shortened by 1 base and J by 4 bases, with 28 bases between the two germline ends. CDR3 bases: TGTGCCAGCAGTGAAGGACAGGGGGCTGGGGCTAGCGGGAGAGGAGAGACCCAGTACTTC. It specifies CASSEGQGAGASGRGETQYF.

The V gene is TRBV20-1, the J gene TRBJ1-2; unclear D gene. Trimming removed 1 base from V and 7 bases from J, with 4 bases in between. Germline CDR1 reads DFQATT; CDR2 reads SNEGSKA (reference sequence). The CDR3 has 10 amino acids. This CDR3 is CSARAGGYTF. In nucleotides, the CDR3 is TGCAGTGCTAGAGCGGGTGGCTACACCTTC.

The chain couples TRBV19 to TRBJ1-5; 9 nucleotides agree with TRBD1. The germline gives CDR1 LNHDA, CDR2 SQIVND (reference sequence). V lost 6 bases to trimming and J lost 0 bases; unmatched junction nucleotides: 12. The CDR3 totals 18 residues. This chain's CDR3 is CASSKDRGGMGSNQPQHF. DNA for the CDR3: TGTGCCAGTAGCAAGGACAGGGGCGGTATGGGTAGCAATCAGCCCCAGCATTTT.

The chain is built from TRBV5-4 and TRBJ1-6, with 7 bases that match TRBD1. Germline V gene data show CDR1 as SGHNT and CDR2 as YYREEE (reference sequence). Trimming at V came to 4 bases and at J to 9 bases, leaving 10 bases not matched to a gene. This CDR3 is built from 15 residues. CDR3: CASSPRQGLPSPLHF. For the CDR3, the DNA is TGTGCCAGCAGCCCGAGACAGGGTCTTCCTTCACCCCTCCACTTT.

The chain has TRBV19 and TRBJ2-1, with 7 bases matching TRBD1. CDR1 and CDR2 from the germline V gene are LNHDA and SQIVND (reference sequence). The CDR3 contains 14 residues. J lost 0 bases, V lost 7 bases, and 3 bases had no gene match. The CDR3 DNA follows: TGTGCCAGTACGGACAGGAGCTCCTACAATGAGCAGTTCTTC. Translating it yields CASTDRSSYNEQFF.

The V gene is TRBV6-5, the J gene TRBJ2-2; 8 nucleotides match TRBD1. This CDR3 contains 15 residues. Per germline, CDR1 MNHEY and CDR2 SVGAGI. V dropped 5 bases and J dropped 3; count of bases not matched to a gene: 5. CDR3 amino acids: CASSTLQGDTGELFF. CDR3 coding DNA: TGTGCCAGCAGTACCTTACAGGGGGACACCGGGGAGCTGTTTTTT.

The V and J genes are TRBV9 and TRBJ1-3; D ambiguous. Germline V lookup: CDR1 SGDLS, CDR2 YYNGEE. This CDR3 spans 12 amino acids. V shed 0 bases and J shed 4 bases, with 2 bases lying between them. The CDR3 is CASSVGGNTIYF. The CDR3 region has the DNA TGTGCCAGCAGCGTAGGCGGAAACACCATATATTTT.